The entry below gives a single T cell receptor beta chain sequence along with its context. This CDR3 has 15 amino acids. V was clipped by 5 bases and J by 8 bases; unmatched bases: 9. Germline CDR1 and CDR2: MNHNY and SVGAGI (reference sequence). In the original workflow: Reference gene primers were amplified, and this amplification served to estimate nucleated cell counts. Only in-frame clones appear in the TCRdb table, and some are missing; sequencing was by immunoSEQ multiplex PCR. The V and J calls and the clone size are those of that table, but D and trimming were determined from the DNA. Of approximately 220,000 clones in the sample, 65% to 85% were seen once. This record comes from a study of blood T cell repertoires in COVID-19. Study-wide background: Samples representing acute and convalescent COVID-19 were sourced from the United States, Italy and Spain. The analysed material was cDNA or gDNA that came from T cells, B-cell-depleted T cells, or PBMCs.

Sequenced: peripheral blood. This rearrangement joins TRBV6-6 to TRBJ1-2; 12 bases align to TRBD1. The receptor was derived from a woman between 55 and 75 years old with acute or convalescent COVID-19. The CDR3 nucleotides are TGTGCCAGCAGTGGAAGGGGACAGGGGGCGCGCGGCTACACCTTC. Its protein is CASSGRGQGARGYTF.